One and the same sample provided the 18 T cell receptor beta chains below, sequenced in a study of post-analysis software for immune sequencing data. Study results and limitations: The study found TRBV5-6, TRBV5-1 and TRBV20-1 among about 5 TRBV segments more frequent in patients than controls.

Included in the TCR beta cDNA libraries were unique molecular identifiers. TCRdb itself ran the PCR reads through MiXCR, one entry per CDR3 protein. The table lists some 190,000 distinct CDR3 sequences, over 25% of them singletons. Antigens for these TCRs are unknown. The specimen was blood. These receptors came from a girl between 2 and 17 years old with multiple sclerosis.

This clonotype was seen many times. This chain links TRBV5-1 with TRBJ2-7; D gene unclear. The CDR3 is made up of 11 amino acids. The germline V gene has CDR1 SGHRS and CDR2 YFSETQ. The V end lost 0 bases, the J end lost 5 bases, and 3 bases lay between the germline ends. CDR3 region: CASSLGDEQYF. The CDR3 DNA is TGCGCCAGCAGCTTGGGGGACGAGCAGTACTTC.

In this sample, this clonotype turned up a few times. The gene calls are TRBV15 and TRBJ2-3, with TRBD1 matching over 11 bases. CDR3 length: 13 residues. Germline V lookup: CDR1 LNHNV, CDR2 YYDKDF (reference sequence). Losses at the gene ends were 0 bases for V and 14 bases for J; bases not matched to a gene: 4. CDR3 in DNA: TGTGCCACCAGCAGAGATTGGACAGGGGGCAGGTATTTT. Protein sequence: CATSRDWTGGRYF.

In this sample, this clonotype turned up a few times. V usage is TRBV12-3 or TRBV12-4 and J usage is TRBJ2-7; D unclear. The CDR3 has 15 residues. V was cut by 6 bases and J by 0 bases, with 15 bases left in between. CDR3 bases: TGTGCCAGCAGCCAACCCGGCGATACCTCCTACGAGCAGTACTTC. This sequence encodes CASSQPGDTSYEQYF.

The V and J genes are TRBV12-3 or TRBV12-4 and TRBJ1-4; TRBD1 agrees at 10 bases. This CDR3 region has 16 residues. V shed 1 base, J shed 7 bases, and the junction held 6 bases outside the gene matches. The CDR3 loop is CASSLGPGTGVEKLFF. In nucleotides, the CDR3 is TGTGCCAGCAGTTTAGGCCCCGGGACAGGGGTTGAAAAACTGTTTTTT.

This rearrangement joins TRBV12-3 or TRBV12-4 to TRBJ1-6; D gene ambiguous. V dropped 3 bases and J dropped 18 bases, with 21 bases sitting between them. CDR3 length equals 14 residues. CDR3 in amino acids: CASSFRQDNSLPHF. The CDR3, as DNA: TGTGCCAGCAGTTTCCGGCAGGATAATTCACTCCCCCACTTT.

CDR3 nucleotides: TGTGCCAGCAGCCGACCTTTCCGGACAGGGGGCACAGATACGCAGTATTTT. Protein product: CASSRPFRTGGTDTQYF. The chain links TRBV7-9 to TRBJ2-3, with 9 positions matching TRBD1. Trimming at V came to 5 bases and at J to 1 base, leaving 10 bases not matched to a gene. In germline, CDR1 is SEHNR, CDR2 FQNEAQ (reference sequence). The CDR3 has 17 residues.

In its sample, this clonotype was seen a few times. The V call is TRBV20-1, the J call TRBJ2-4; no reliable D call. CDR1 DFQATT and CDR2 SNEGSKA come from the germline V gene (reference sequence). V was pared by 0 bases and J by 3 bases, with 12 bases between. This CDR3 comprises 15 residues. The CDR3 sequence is CSARDTTLGKNIQYF. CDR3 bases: TGCAGTGCTAGAGATACGACATTGGGCAAAAACATTCAGTACTTC.

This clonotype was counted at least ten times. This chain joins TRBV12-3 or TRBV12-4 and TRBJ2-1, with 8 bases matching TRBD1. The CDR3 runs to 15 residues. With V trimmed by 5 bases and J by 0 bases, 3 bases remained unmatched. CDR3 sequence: CASSKGTGSYNEQFF. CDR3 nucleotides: TGTGCCAGCAGTAAAGGGACAGGCTCCTACAATGAGCAGTTCTTC.

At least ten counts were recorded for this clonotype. The CDR3 nucleotides are TGTGCCAGCAGCGTAGACGGACAGGGAATCTACAATGAGCAGTTCTTC. This sequence encodes CASSVDGQGIYNEQFF. The chain employs TRBV9 and TRBJ2-1, with TRBD1 identical over 8 bases. The CDR3 length is 16 residues. Germline CDR1 reads SGDLS; CDR2 reads YYNGEE. V gave up 0 bases and J gave up 3 bases; unmatched junction bases: 5.

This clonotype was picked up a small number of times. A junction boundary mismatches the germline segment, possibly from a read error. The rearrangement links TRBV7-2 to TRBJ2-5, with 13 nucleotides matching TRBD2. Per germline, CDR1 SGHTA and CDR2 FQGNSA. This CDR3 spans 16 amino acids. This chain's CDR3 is CASSLETSGGLETQYF. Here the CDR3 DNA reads TGTGCCAGCAGTTTAGAGACTAGCGGGGGGTTAGAGACCCAGTACTTC.

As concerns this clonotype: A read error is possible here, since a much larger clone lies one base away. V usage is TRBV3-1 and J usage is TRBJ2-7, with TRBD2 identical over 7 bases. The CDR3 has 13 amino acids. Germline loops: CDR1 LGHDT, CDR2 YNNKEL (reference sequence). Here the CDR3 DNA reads TGTGTCAGCCGGCGCGGGAGCTCCTACGAGCAGTACTTC. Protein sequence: CVSRRGSSYEQYF.

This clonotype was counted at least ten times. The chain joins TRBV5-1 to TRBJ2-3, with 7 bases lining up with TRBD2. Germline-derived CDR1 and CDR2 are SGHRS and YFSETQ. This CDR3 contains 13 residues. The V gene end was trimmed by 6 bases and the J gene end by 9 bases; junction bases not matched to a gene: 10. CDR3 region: CASNEREGGTQYF. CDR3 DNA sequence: TGCGCCAGCAATGAGAGGGAGGGAGGAACGCAGTATTTT. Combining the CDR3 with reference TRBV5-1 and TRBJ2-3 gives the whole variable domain KAGVTQTPRYLIKTRGQQVTLSCSPISGHRSVSWYQQTPGQGLQFLFEYFSETQRNKGNFPGRFSGRQFSNSRSEMNVSTLELGDSALYLCASNEREGGTQYFGPGTRLTVL.

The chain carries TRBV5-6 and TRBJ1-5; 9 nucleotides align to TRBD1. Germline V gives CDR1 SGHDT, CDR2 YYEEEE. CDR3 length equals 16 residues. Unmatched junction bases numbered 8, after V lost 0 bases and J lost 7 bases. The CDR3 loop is CASSLGHRGPEQPQHF. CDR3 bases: TGTGCCAGCAGCTTGGGTCACAGGGGGCCTGAGCAGCCCCAGCATTTT.

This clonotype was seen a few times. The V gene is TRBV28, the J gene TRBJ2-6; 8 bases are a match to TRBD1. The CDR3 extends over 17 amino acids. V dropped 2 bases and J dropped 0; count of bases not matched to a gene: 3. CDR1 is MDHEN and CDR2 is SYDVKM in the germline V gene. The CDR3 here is CASSLADRGSGANVLTF. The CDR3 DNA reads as TGTGCCAGCAGTTTAGCAGACAGGGGCTCTGGGGCCAACGTCCTGACTTTC.

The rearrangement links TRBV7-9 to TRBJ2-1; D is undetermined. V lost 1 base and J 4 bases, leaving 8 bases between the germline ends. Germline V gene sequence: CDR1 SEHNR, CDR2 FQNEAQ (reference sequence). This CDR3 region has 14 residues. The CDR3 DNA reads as TGTGCCAGCAGCTTAGGGTCAGATTACAATGAGCAGTTCTTC. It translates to CASSLGSDYNEQFF. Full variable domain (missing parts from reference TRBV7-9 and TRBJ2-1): DTGVSQNPRHKITKRGQNVTFRCDPISEHNRLYWYRQTLGQGPEFLTYFQNEAQLEKSRLLSDRFSAERPKGSFSTLEIQRTEQGDSAMYLCASSLGSDYNEQFFGPGTRLTVL.

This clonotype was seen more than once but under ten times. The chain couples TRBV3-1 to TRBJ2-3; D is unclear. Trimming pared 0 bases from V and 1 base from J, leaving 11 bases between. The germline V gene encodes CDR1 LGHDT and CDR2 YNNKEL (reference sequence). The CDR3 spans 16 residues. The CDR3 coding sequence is TGTGCCAGCAGCCAAGATCTTAAAAGGCGCACAGATACGCAGTATTTT. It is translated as CASSQDLKRRTDTQYF.

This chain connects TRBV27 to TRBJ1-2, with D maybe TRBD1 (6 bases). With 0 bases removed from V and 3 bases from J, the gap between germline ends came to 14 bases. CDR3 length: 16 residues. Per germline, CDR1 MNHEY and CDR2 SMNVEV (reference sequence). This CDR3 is CASSLSSGAPYYGYTF. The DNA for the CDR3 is TGTGCCAGCAGTTTATCATCAGGGGCGCCCTACTATGGCTACACCTTC.

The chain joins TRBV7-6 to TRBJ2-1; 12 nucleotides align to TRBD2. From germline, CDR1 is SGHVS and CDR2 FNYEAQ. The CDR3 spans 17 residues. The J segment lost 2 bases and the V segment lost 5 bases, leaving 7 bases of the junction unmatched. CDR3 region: CASSKTSGGAPYNEQFF. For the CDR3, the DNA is TGTGCCAGCAGCAAGACTAGCGGGGGTGCCCCCTACAATGAGCAGTTCTTC.